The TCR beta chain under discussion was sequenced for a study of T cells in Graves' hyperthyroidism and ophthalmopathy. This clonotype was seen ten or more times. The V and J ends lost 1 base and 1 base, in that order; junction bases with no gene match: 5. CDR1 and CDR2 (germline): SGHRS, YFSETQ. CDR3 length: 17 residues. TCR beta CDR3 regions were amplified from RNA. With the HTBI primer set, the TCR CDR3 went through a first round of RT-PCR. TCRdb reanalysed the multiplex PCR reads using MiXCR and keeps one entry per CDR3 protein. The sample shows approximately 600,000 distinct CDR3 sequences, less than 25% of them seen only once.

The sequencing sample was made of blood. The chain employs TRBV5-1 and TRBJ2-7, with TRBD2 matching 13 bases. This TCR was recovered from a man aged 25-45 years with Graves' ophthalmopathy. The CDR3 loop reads CASSLKGLAGWSYEQYF. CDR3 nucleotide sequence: TGCGCCAGCAGCTTGAAGGGACTAGCGGGATGGTCCTACGAGCAGTACTTC.